These 30 T cell receptor beta chains share one sample of origin, sequenced in a study of patients and donors after allogeneic stem cell transplantation. Via MiXCR, TCRdb re-called the RT-PCR reads, giving one row per CDR3 protein. Found here are about a million distinct CDR3 sequences, roughly 18% of them singletons; the top ten hold under 6.5%. The sequencing input was blood, either unsorted or a sorted T cell fraction (not recorded which). Receptors originate from a human donor who was either an allogeneic HSCT recipient or a stem cell or donor lymphocyte infusion donor (not recorded which). It is not recorded whose cells these are; they may come from a transplant donor.

The chain carries TRBV30 and TRBJ2-2, with D unclear. This CDR3 has 14 amino acids. Germline CDR1 and CDR2: GTSNPN and SVGIG (reference sequence). Trimming removed 0 bases at V and 5 bases at J, with 10 bases between. In nucleotides, the CDR3 is TGTGCCTGGAGTGTACGTTTTAGGACCGGGGAGCTGTTTTTT. Residues: CAWSVRFRTGELFF. Full variable domain (remainder filled in from reference TRBV30 and TRBJ2-2): SQTIHQWPATLVQPVGSPLSLECTVEGTSNPNLYWYRQAAGRGLQLLFYSVGIGQISSEVPQNLSASRPQDRQFILSSKKLLLSDSGFYLCAWSVRFRTGELFFGEGSRLTVL.

V gene TRBV18 combines with J gene TRBJ2-3, with 7 positions matching TRBD2. The CDR3 sequence is 13 residues long. Per germline, CDR1 KGHSH and CDR2 LQKENI. V was pared by 6 bases and J by 4 bases, with 4 bases of the junction left unmatched. The CDR3 coding sequence is TGTGCCAGCTCGCCTAGCGGCCCAGATACGCAGTATTTT. Translated: CASSPSGPDTQYF.

There are a few counts of this clonotype. The V gene is TRBV29-1, the J gene TRBJ2-7; TRBD1 might be the D (7 bases). In germline, CDR1 is SQVTM, CDR2 ANQGSEA. Between the trimmed V and J ends, which lost 4 bases and 3 bases, there was a span of 16 bases. This CDR3 comprises 14 residues. The CDR3 bases are TGCAGCGTTGTCCGACAGGGAGGCGGCTACGAGCAGTACTTC. Translating it yields CSVVRQGGGYEQYF.

This chain uses TRBV15 with TRBJ2-7, with TRBD1 identical over 9 bases. V gave up 0 bases and J gave up 7 bases; unmatched junction bases: 4. This CDR3 contains 14 residues. From germline, CDR1 is LNHNV and CDR2 YYDKDF (reference sequence). CDR3 sequence reads: CATSRDPTGGEQYF. In nucleotides, the CDR3 is TGTGCCACCAGCAGAGATCCGACAGGGGGTGAGCAGTACTTC.

Only a few counts were recorded for this clonotype. The chain carries TRBV12-3 or TRBV12-4 and TRBJ2-5, with 7 nucleotides matching TRBD1. With 2 bases clipped from V and 1 base from J, the junction kept 13 bases outside the gene matches. The CDR3 length is 18 residues. CDR3 in DNA: TGTGCCAGCAGTTTAATGGCAGGGGGAAGAATGGGCCAAGAGACCCAGTACTTC. This gives the protein CASSLMAGGRMGQETQYF.

This clonotype has only a few counts. The chain carries TRBV9 and TRBJ1-1; possibly TRBD1 for D (6 bases). Trimming took off 5 bases at V and 4 bases at J, with 21 bases between the two ends. The germline CDR1 and CDR2 sequences are SGDLS and YYNGEE. The CDR3 consists of 16 residues. The CDR3 bases are TGTGCCAGCAGTGCCCAGCCAGGGGTCGGGGGCACTGAAGCTTTCTTT. Translated: CASSAQPGVGGTEAFF.

This clonotype was seen more than once but under ten times. The gene calls are TRBV13 and TRBJ2-7, with no clear D. CDR1 is PRHDT and CDR2 is FYEKMQ in the germline V gene (reference sequence). The CDR3 is made up of 14 amino acids. V lost 2 bases and J lost 2, with 10 bases in between. The CDR3 DNA reads TGTGCCAGCAGCTTATCACCGTCAGCCTACGAGCAGTACTTC. Its protein product is CASSLSPSAYEQYF. Full variable domain (rest looked up from reference TRBV13 and TRBJ2-7): AAGVIQSPRHLIKEKRETATLKCYPIPRHDTVYWYQQGPGQDPQFLISFYEKMQSDKGSIPDRFSAQQFSDYHSELNMSSLELGDSALYFCASSLSPSAYEQYFGPGTRLTVT.

This clonotype was observed a handful of times. The genes are TRBV12-3 or TRBV12-4 and TRBJ2-5; 8 positions agree with TRBD2. The CDR3 has 14 amino acids. J lost 1 base, V lost 6 bases, and 4 bases had no gene match. CDR3 in amino acids: CASRKAGAQETQYF. The CDR3 coding sequence is TGTGCCAGCAGAAAAGCGGGGGCCCAAGAGACCCAGTACTTC.

This clonotype was seen only a few times. This chain joins TRBV20-1 and TRBJ2-2, with 15 bases aligning to TRBD2. CDR1 and CDR2 from the germline V gene are DFQATT and SNEGSKA (reference sequence). Trimming took 2 bases from V and 5 from J; bases not matched to a gene: 3. The CDR3 spans 16 residues. The DNA for the CDR3 is TGCAGTGCTAGACCTGGGACTAGCGGGGGGACCGGGGAGCTGTTTTTT. Amino acid sequence: CSARPGTSGGTGELFF.

Only a few counts were recorded for this clonotype. The V gene is TRBV3-1, the J gene TRBJ2-6; the D gene is possibly TRBD1 (6 bases). CDR3 length: 16 residues. Germline V gives CDR1 LGHDT, CDR2 YNNKEL (reference sequence). Trimming shortened V by 4 bases and J by 2 bases, and 12 bases separated the two germline ends. The DNA for the CDR3 is TGTGCCAGCAGCCCTATAGGGGGTACTGGGGCCAACGTCCTGACTTTC. This codes for CASSPIGGTGANVLTF. The complete variable domain, with remaining parts taken from reference TRBV3-1 and TRBJ2-6, reads DTAVSQTPKYLVTQMGNDKSIKCEQNLGHDTMYWYKQDSKKFLKIMFSYNNKELIINETVPNRFSPKSPDKAHLNLHINSLELGDSAVYFCASSPIGGTGANVLTFGAGSRLTVL.

This clonotype was found many times. At one end the junction does not follow the germline gene, possibly because of a read error. The rearrangement links TRBV7-7 to TRBJ2-3; TRBD1 matches 11 bases. Germline CDR1 is SSHAT and CDR2 is FNYEAQ (reference sequence). The CDR3 has 15 amino acids. CDR3 sequence: CASSLGQGARDTQYF. CDR3 DNA sequence: TGTGCTAGCAGCTTAGGACAGGGGGCGAGAGATACGCAGTATTTT.

This clonotype appeared a few times. This rearrangement joins TRBV5-1 to TRBJ2-5; maybe TRBD1 (6 bases). The germline V gene has CDR1 SGHRS and CDR2 YFSETQ. The CDR3 length is 14 residues. V lost 4 bases and J 5 bases, leaving 15 bases between the germline ends. The chain's CDR3 is CASSHQGRQETQYF. In nucleotides, the CDR3 is TGCGCCAGCAGCCATCAGGGGCGTCAGGAGACCCAGTACTTC.

V usage is TRBV2 and J usage is TRBJ2-7; TRBD2 agrees at 9 bases. After removal of 6 bases from V and 2 bases from J, the junction contained 5 bases not matched to a gene. Germline values: CDR1 SNHLY, CDR2 FYNNEI. The CDR3 totals 14 residues. DNA of the CDR3: TGTGCCAGCAGGGACACTAGCGGGCCCTACGAGCAGTACTTC. Its translation is CASRDTSGPYEQYF.

This clonotype was found a few times. The chain joins TRBV6-1 to TRBJ2-7; tentatively, D is TRBD2 (5 bases). The germline gives CDR1 MNHNS, CDR2 SASEGT. The V gene lost 2 bases and the J gene lost 2 bases, with 13 bases spanning the gap. The CDR3 sequence is 15 residues long. The CDR3 loop reads CASSERASRTYEQYF. The CDR3 DNA reads TGTGCCAGCAGTGAAAGGGCTAGCAGAACCTACGAGCAGTACTTC.

This clonotype was seen just once. The rearrangement links TRBV7-2 to TRBJ2-5; maybe TRBD1 (6 bases). V gave up 5 bases and J gave up 5 bases, with 15 bases separating them. Germline values: CDR1 SGHTA, CDR2 FQGNSA. The CDR3 consists of 14 residues. The CDR3 loop is CASSPRGTEETQYF. The DNA for the CDR3 is TGTGCCAGCAGCCCCAGGGGTACGGAGGAGACCCAGTACTTC.

This clonotype was picked up a small number of times. The chain recombines TRBV20-1 with TRBJ2-7; 11 bases match TRBD2. J gave up 2 bases and V 5 bases, and 14 bases lay outside the gene matches. Germline lookup yields CDR1 DFQATT and CDR2 SNEGSKA (reference sequence). This CDR3 has 17 residues. The CDR3 reads CSALVPTPSGGTYEQYF. Written as DNA, the CDR3 is TGCAGTGCTCTAGTGCCTACACCTAGCGGGGGGACCTACGAGCAGTACTTC.

This clonotype was counted only a few times. The V and J genes are TRBV20-1 and TRBJ2-7; 9 bases match TRBD1. Trimming at V came to 6 bases and at J to 2 bases, leaving 5 bases not matched to a gene. The length of the CDR3 is 13 residues. The V gene's germline CDR1 is DFQATT and CDR2 SNEGSKA (reference sequence). CDR3 amino acids: CSAWDREAYEQYF. CDR3 sequence (DNA): TGCAGTGCGTGGGACAGGGAGGCCTACGAGCAGTACTTC.

This clonotype was observed a few times. The rearrangement joins TRBV19 to TRBJ2-6, with a possible D match to TRBD2 (6 bases). Germline V lookup: CDR1 LNHDA, CDR2 SQIVND (reference sequence). There are 14 residues in the CDR3. V was trimmed by 6 bases and J by 5 bases, leaving 11 bases between them. The CDR3 region has the DNA TGTGCCAGTAGCCTCCGGGGGAGGGCCAACGTCCTGACTTTC. Translation: CASSLRGRANVLTF.

The chain uses TRBV11-3 and TRBJ2-3, with D tentatively TRBD2 (5 bases). V lost 4 bases to trimming and J lost 6 bases, with 17 bases between them. The CDR3 loop spans 15 amino acids. CDR1 is SGHNT, CDR2 YENEEA, per germline. CDR3 in amino acids: CASSSSSIGGDTQYF. CDR3 sequence (DNA): TGTGCCAGCAGCTCCTCTAGTATAGGAGGTGATACGCAGTATTTT.

V is TRBV11-1 and J is TRBJ2-7; perhaps TRBD1 as D (5 bases). The CDR3 covers 13 residues. Between the trimmed V and J ends, which lost 5 bases and 2 bases, there was a span of 10 bases. CDR1 is SGHAT, CDR2 FQDESV, per germline (reference sequence). In DNA form, the CDR3 reads TGTGCCAGCAGCGTTCAGGGTCCCTACGAGCAGTACTTC. It is translated as CASSVQGPYEQYF.

The V call is TRBV4-1, the J call TRBJ2-7; D gene uncertain. With 4 bases removed from V and 6 bases from J, the gap between germline ends came to 10 bases. This CDR3 region has 12 residues. Germline CDR1 MGHRA, CDR2 YSYEKL. The CDR3 DNA reads as TGCGCCAGCAGCCCCCTCGGGCGCGAGCAGTACTTC. It encodes CASSPLGREQYF.

This clonotype occurred a few times. This chain connects TRBV11-2 to TRBJ2-3; TRBD1 aligns across 7 bases. This CDR3 contains 16 residues. J lost 2 bases, V lost 1 base, and 6 bases had no gene match. Germline assignment: CDR1 SGHAT and CDR2 FQNNGV. The CDR3 sequence: CASSLVGDSYTDTQYF. The DNA of the CDR3 is TGTGCCAGCAGCTTAGTAGGGGACAGTTACACAGATACGCAGTATTTT.

The chain combines TRBV5-5 with TRBJ2-1; 10 bases map to TRBD1. The CDR3 contains 18 residues. J was trimmed by 4 bases and V by 2 bases; bases with no gene match: 12. Germline assignment: CDR1 SGHKS and CDR2 YYEKEE (reference sequence). The CDR3 here is CASSLSLWGQGLYNEQFF. DNA of the CDR3: TGTGCCAGCAGCTTAAGTCTTTGGGGACAGGGGCTATACAATGAGCAGTTCTTC. Complete variable domain (other parts from reference TRBV5-5 and TRBJ2-1): DAGVTQSPTHLIKTRGQQVTLRCSPISGHKSVSWYQQVLGQGPQFIFQYYEKEERGRGNFPDRFSARQFPNYSSELNVNALLLGDSALYLCASSLSLWGQGLYNEQFFGPGTRLTVL.

This clonotype was seen ten or more times. The chain has TRBV5-1 and TRBJ2-7; D may be TRBD2 (5 bases). This CDR3 is 14 amino acids long. Germline values: CDR1 SGHRS, CDR2 YFSETQ. V lost 0 bases to trimming and J lost 7 bases, with 14 bases between them. CDR3 sequence: CASSLGGSVGEQYF. As DNA, the CDR3 is TGCGCCAGCAGCTTGGGGGGTAGCGTAGGTGAGCAGTACTTC.

This clonotype was seen more than once but under ten times. J is TRBJ1-2 and V is TRBV25-1; D not certain. V was trimmed by 6 bases and J by 5 bases, leaving 13 bases between them. Germline assignment: CDR1 MGHDK and CDR2 SYGVNS. The CDR3 has 13 amino acids. For the CDR3, the DNA is TGTGCCAGCAGCGACGACTCTAGATATGGCTACACCTTC. Its translation: CASSDDSRYGYTF.

V and J are TRBV29-1 and TRBJ2-7, with D tentatively TRBD2 (7 bases). With 4 bases removed from V and 4 bases from J, the gap between germline ends came to 14 bases. The germline CDR1 and CDR2 sequences are SQVTM and ANQGSEA. The CDR3 extends over 13 amino acids. As DNA, the CDR3 is TGCAGCGTTGTCCCCAGGGGAGGGTACGAGCAGTACTTC. Amino acids: CSVVPRGGYEQYF.

The chain combines TRBV10-2 with TRBJ2-7; TRBD2 is a possible D gene (6 bases). The CDR3 runs to 16 residues. Per germline, CDR1 WSHSY and CDR2 SAAADI. V was trimmed by 7 bases and J by 3 bases, leaving 22 bases between them. The CDR3 sequence is CASKEGGGTLVYEQYF. The CDR3 DNA reads as TGCGCCAGCAAGGAGGGTGGGGGGACTCTGGTCTACGAGCAGTACTTC.

The CDR3 loop is CASSFDDRSSYEQYF. The CDR3 DNA is TGTGCCAGCAGTTTCGATGACAGGAGCTCCTACGAGCAGTACTTC. V is TRBV6-5 and J is TRBJ2-7; the D gene is possibly TRBD1 (6 bases). The ends were cut back, 4 bases at V and 0 bases at J, with 13 bases in the middle. There are 15 residues in the CDR3. From germline, CDR1 is MNHEY and CDR2 SVGAGI.

This clonotype was counted at least ten times. The chain recombines TRBV7-2 with TRBJ2-1, with D unclear. There are 12 residues in the CDR3. V lost 2 bases to trimming and J lost 7 bases, with 6 bases between them. Germline CDR1 SGHTA, CDR2 FQGNSA. Here the CDR3 reads CASSLNHNEQFF. The DNA for the CDR3 is TGTGCCAGCAGCTTAAATCATAATGAGCAGTTCTTC. Using reference TRBV7-2 and TRBJ2-1 for the parts outside the CDR3, the full variable domain is GAGVSQSPSNKVTEKGKDVELRCDPISGHTALYWYRQSLGQGLEFLIYFQGNSAPDKSGLPSDRFSAERTGGSVSTLTIQRTQQEDSAVYLCASSLNHNEQFFGPGTRLTVL.

The rearrangement links TRBV5-1 to TRBJ2-2, with 7 bases aligning to TRBD1. Per the germline V gene, CDR1 is SGHRS and CDR2 is YFSETQ. This CDR3 contains 16 residues. The V gene end was trimmed by 1 base and the J gene end by 3 bases; junction bases not matched to a gene: 6. The CDR3 here is CASSLSRGLDTGELFF. CDR3 DNA: TGCGCCAGCAGCTTGTCTAGGGGGCTAGACACCGGGGAGCTGTTTTTT.